Shown below are 16 T cell receptor beta chains from a single sample sequenced in a study of shared clonotypes between healthy human individuals. Naive-designated CD8 cells lacked CD45RO, were positively enriched for CCR7, and omitted terminally differentiated effector memory CD45RA+ cells. The table came from immunoSEQ multiplex PCR; TCRdb's copy has only in-frame clones and leaves some out. The sample yields roughly 890,000 clones, approximately 92% seen once. Specimen: naive CD8+ T cells sorted from blood. The receptor source for this set is a man aged 25-40 years in good health.

Regarding this clone: Other DNA sequences within the sample encode an identical CDR3. The chain carries TRBV9 and TRBJ2-7; the D is unclear. Trimming pared 0 bases from V and 0 bases from J, leaving 7 bases between. This CDR3 contains 14 residues. Germline-derived CDR1 and CDR2 are SGDLS and YYNGEE. The DNA of the CDR3 is TGTGCCAGCAGCGTAGAATCGAGCTCCTACGAGCAGTACTTC. It specifies CASSVESSSYEQYF. Based on the CDR3 plus reference TRBV9 and TRBJ2-7, the full variable domain is DSGVTQTPKHLITATGQRVTLRCSPRSGDLSVYWYQQSLDQGLQFLIQYYNGEERAKGNILERFSAQQFPDLHSELNLSSLELGDSALYFCASSVESSSYEQYFGPGTRLTVT.

The chain joins TRBV29-1 to TRBJ2-2, with D maybe TRBD1 (6 bases). Germline assignment: CDR1 SQVTM and CDR2 ANQGSEA. This CDR3 is 15 amino acids long. V lost 7 bases and J 4 bases, leaving 19 bases between the germline ends. The DNA for the CDR3 is TGCAGCGCTCTTTCGGCCAGGGGCGGCACCGGGGAGCTGTTTTTT. Its protein is CSALSARGGTGELFF.

The chain employs TRBV5-1 and TRBJ2-1; tentative D call: TRBD1 (5 bases). The CDR3 runs 13 residues. The germline gives CDR1 SGHRS, CDR2 YFSETQ. V gave up 4 bases and J gave up 7 bases, with 12 bases separating them. The CDR3 DNA is TGCGCCAGCAGCCCCCGTGGGGCAAATGAGCAGTTCTTC. It codes for CASSPRGANEQFF.

The chain uses TRBV5-5 and TRBJ2-1; D might be TRBD2 (7 bases). Deletions cut 0 bases from V and 0 bases from J, with 10 bases between. The CDR3 has 16 amino acids. In germline, CDR1 is SGHKS, CDR2 YYEKEE (reference sequence). CDR3 in amino acids: CASSLGGGLSYNEQFF. The CDR3 DNA reads TGTGCCAGCAGCTTGGGCGGGGGCCTCTCCTACAATGAGCAGTTCTTC. Together with reference TRBV5-5 and TRBJ2-1, the CDR3 gives the full variable domain: DAGVTQSPTHLIKTRGQQVTLRCSPISGHKSVSWYQQVLGQGPQFIFQYYEKEERGRGNFPDRFSARQFPNYSSELNVNALLLGDSALYLCASSLGGGLSYNEQFFGPGTRLTVL.

The CDR3 nucleotides read TGTGCCAGCAGCCGGGGACTAGCGTTGAATGAGCAGTTCTTC. Amino acid sequence: CASSRGLALNEQFF. This sequence joins TRBV5-6 and TRBJ2-1, with TRBD2 identical over 10 bases. The CDR3 has 14 residues. From germline, CDR1 is SGHDT and CDR2 YYEEEE. V was pared by 4 bases and J by 7 bases, with 5 bases of the junction left unmatched.

V and J are TRBV6-6 and TRBJ2-7; TRBD2 might be the D (5 bases). This CDR3 has 13 residues. The V gene lost 2 bases and the J gene lost 12 bases, with 17 bases spanning the gap. CDR1 and CDR2 (germline): MNHNY, SVGAGI (reference sequence). The CDR3 loop reads CASSYPEDGPGYF. The DNA for the CDR3 is TGTGCCAGCAGTTACCCGGAGGACGGGCCGGGGTACTTC.

The chain uses TRBV27 and TRBJ1-4; 7 bases are shared with TRBD1. The CDR3 contains 15 residues. V gave up 6 bases and J gave up 4 bases; unmatched junction bases: 8. In germline, CDR1 is MNHEY, CDR2 SMNVEV (reference sequence). The CDR3 DNA reads TGTGCCAGCAGCTTAGGACAGGAGGATAATGAAAAACTGTTTTTT. Translating it yields CASSLGQEDNEKLFF.

The DNA for the CDR3 is TGTGCCAGCAGATTAGGGGAGGGGTACAATCAGCCCCAGCATTTT. Translation gives CASRLGEGYNQPQHF. The chain has TRBV28 and TRBJ1-5; D might be TRBD1 (5 bases). Trimming cost V 6 bases and J 3 bases, with 15 bases left between them. From germline, CDR1 is MDHEN and CDR2 SYDVKM. The CDR3 contains 15 residues. Together with reference TRBV28 and TRBJ1-5, the CDR3 gives the full variable domain: DVKVTQSSRYLVKRTGEKVFLECVQDMDHENMFWYRQDPGLGLRLIYFSYDVKMKEKGDIPEGYSVSREKKERFSLILESASTNQTSMYLCASRLGEGYNQPQHFGDGTRLSIL.

The V call is TRBV28, the J call TRBJ1-2; possibly TRBD1 for D (6 bases). The V and J ends lost 8 bases and 8 bases respectively, with 12 bases between them. Germline CDR1 MDHEN, CDR2 SYDVKM. The CDR3 extends over 11 amino acids. CDR3 amino acids: CASGIGGGYTF. The CDR3 nucleotides read TGTGCCAGCGGCATAGGGGGAGGCTACACCTTC.

The chain couples TRBV29-1 to TRBJ2-1, with TRBD2 identical over 7 bases. The CDR3 length is 14 residues. Germline V CDR1 and CDR2: SQVTM, ANQGSEA. Germline trimming cut 1 base from V and 7 bases from J; bases unmatched to any gene: 7. The CDR3 is CSVEVRGSSNEQFF. The CDR3 DNA sequence: TGCAGCGTTGAAGTGCGCGGGAGTTCTAATGAGCAGTTCTTC.

In this sample, this clone turned up a few times. V usage is TRBV5-5 and J usage is TRBJ2-5, with 9 bases that match TRBD2. V trimming: 0 bases; J trimming: 4 bases; junction bases outside the gene matches: 4. This CDR3 has 15 residues. Germline values: CDR1 SGHKS, CDR2 YYEKEE (reference sequence). The CDR3 DNA reads TGTGCCAGCAGCTTGGGACTAGCGGTGATAGAGACCCAGTACTTC. It encodes CASSLGLAVIETQYF.

This chain connects TRBV19 to TRBJ2-7; D uncertain. Germline CDR1 reads LNHDA; CDR2 reads SQIVND (reference sequence). Trimming cost V 4 bases and J 3 bases, with 13 bases left between them. The CDR3 loop spans 14 amino acids. DNA of the CDR3: TGTGCCAGTAGTACCACGCACGTGGGCTACGAGCAGTACTTC. Its translation is CASSTTHVGYEQYF.

J is TRBJ2-4 and V is TRBV6-1; 12 nucleotides match TRBD2. V was pared by 3 bases and J by 9 bases, with 9 bases of the junction left unmatched. The CDR3 loop spans 16 amino acids. Per the germline V gene, CDR1 is MNHNS and CDR2 is SASEGT. The CDR3 bases are TGTGCCAGCAGTGATTCTAGCGGGAGGGCCGACTCCATTCAGTACTTC. It specifies CASSDSSGRADSIQYF.

This clone was found once. CDR3 nucleotide sequence: TGTGCCAGCAGGGAGGGGACTAGCCCGTCCGAAGAGACCCAGTACTTC. Translated, it gives CASREGTSPSEETQYF. The rearrangement links TRBV5-5 to TRBJ2-5; 9 bases are a match to TRBD2. The CDR3 is made up of 16 amino acids. The V gene's germline CDR1 is SGHKS and CDR2 YYEKEE (reference sequence). The V gene end was trimmed by 5 bases and the J gene end by 3 bases; junction bases not matched to a gene: 11. Variable domain in full (rest from reference TRBV5-5 and TRBJ2-5): DAGVTQSPTHLIKTRGQQVTLRCSPISGHKSVSWYQQVLGQGPQFIFQYYEKEERGRGNFPDRFSARQFPNYSSELNVNALLLGDSALYLCASREGTSPSEETQYFGPGTRLLVL.

The rearrangement joins TRBV27 to TRBJ2-3; D remains ambiguous. Germline V gene sequence: CDR1 MNHEY, CDR2 SMNVEV (reference sequence). The ends were cut back, 10 bases at V and 2 bases at J, with 13 bases in the middle. The CDR3 sequence is 13 residues long. The CDR3 loop is CATGDSFTDTQYF. The CDR3 region has the DNA TGTGCCACCGGAGACTCCTTCACAGATACGCAGTATTTT.

The rearrangement links TRBV5-4 to TRBJ2-1; 7 nucleotides agree with TRBD2. From germline, CDR1 is SGHNT and CDR2 YYREEE (reference sequence). This CDR3 is 17 amino acids long. V shed 1 base, J shed 2 bases, and the junction held 9 bases outside the gene matches. CDR3 in DNA: TGTGCCAGCAGCTTGAGTTCCAGCGGGGTTGCCTACAATGAGCAGTTCTTC. Its protein is CASSLSSSGVAYNEQFF.